The 26 T cell receptor beta chains in this list originate from one sample, sequenced in a study of human T cells and chemical hapten exposure. TCRdb re-derived calls from the RACE reads in MiXCR, one entry per CDR3 protein. This repertoire shows 75,000 to 80,000 distinct CDR3 sequences, approximately 8.6% found once; its top ten account for 1.7%. Time point reported: healthy volunteer bleed at 6 weeks. Extraction yielded total RNA from whole blood (unfractionated). Sequencing was performed on whole blood. These receptors originate from a female donor in good health. Some clones in this sample may be carry-over from other donors' samples.

The rearrangement uses TRBV5-5 and TRBJ2-7, with TRBD2 as a possible D gene (6 bases). V was trimmed by 4 bases and J by 3 bases, leaving 20 bases between them. Germline V lookup: CDR1 SGHKS, CDR2 YYEKEE (reference sequence). CDR3 length: 16 amino acids. The CDR3 DNA is TGTGCCAGCAGCCGCGATTCGGGGGTCGGGGTCTACGAGCAGTACTTC. This translates into CASSRDSGVGVYEQYF.

This clonotype was picked up many times. The rearrangement links TRBV6-2 or TRBV6-3 to TRBJ2-2; 10 positions agree with TRBD2. CDR3 length: 16 amino acids. Losses at the gene ends were 7 bases for V and 0 bases for J; bases not matched to a gene: 5. Germline CDR1 reads MNHEY; CDR2 reads SVGEGT. The CDR3 loop is CASILAGDPNTGELFF. The CDR3 coding sequence is TGTGCCAGCATCCTAGCGGGGGACCCGAACACCGGGGAGCTGTTTTTT.

The chain is built from TRBV20-1 and TRBJ1-6, with unresolved D. CDR3 size: 16 residues. Per germline, CDR1 DFQATT and CDR2 SNEGSKA (reference sequence). V lost 7 bases to trimming and J lost 0 bases, with 16 bases between them. CDR3 bases: TGCAGTGTTCACACATGGGCTAGCTCCTATAATTCACCCCTCCACTTT. Translated, it gives CSVHTWASSYNSPLHF.

Only a few counts were recorded for this clonotype. V is TRBV2 and J is TRBJ1-6, with D tentatively TRBD1 (5 bases). Germline lookup yields CDR1 SNHLY and CDR2 FYNNEI. Between the trimmed V and J ends, which lost 4 bases and 8 bases, there was a span of 15 bases. This CDR3 has 15 amino acids. The CDR3 nucleotides are TGTGCCAGCAGTGCCCATGTGGGGCATCATTCACCCCTCCACTTT. Protein: CASSAHVGHHSPLHF.

This clonotype occurred a few times. This chain links TRBV15 with TRBJ2-3; TRBD2 is a possible D gene (5 bases). CDR3 length: 13 amino acids. V was cut by 8 bases and J by 2 bases, with 11 bases left in between. Germline V gene data show CDR1 as LNHNV and CDR2 as YYDKDF (reference sequence). In DNA form, the CDR3 reads TGTGCCACCCGAGAGGGAACCACAGATACGCAGTATTTT. This codes for CATREGTTDTQYF.

This clonotype was observed a few times. The chain has TRBV6-2 or TRBV6-3 and TRBJ1-5; the D gene is possibly TRBD1 (6 bases). The CDR3 is 15 residues long. Germline CDR1 MNHEY, CDR2 SVGEGT. Trimming removed 8 bases at V and 0 bases at J, with 14 bases between. The CDR3: CASGVGHYSNQPQHF. The CDR3 coding sequence is TGTGCCAGCGGAGTGGGACATTATAGCAATCAGCCCCAGCATTTT.

There are many counts of this clonotype. The chain couples TRBV20-1 to TRBJ1-1, with 9 bases identical to TRBD1. The germline CDR1 and CDR2 sequences are DFQATT and SNEGSKA (reference sequence). V lost 5 bases to trimming and J lost 9 bases; unmatched junction nucleotides: 16. This CDR3 has 15 residues. CDR3 protein: CSAPPHRGRGEKAFF. CDR3 in DNA: TGCAGTGCTCCGCCCCACAGGGGGCGGGGGGAGAAAGCTTTCTTT.

The chain joins TRBV10-3 to TRBJ2-3; 7 bases fit TRBD2. This CDR3 contains 16 residues. The junction had 8 bases not matched to a gene; V was cut back by 4 bases and J by 1 base. Germline loops: CDR1 ENHRY, CDR2 SYGVKD. The CDR3 region is CAISGKRGAGTDTQYF. DNA of the CDR3: TGTGCCATCAGTGGTAAGCGGGGCGCGGGCACAGATACGCAGTATTTT.

The chain links TRBV10-3 to TRBJ2-3, with a tentative D call TRBD2 (6 bases). Trimming left V 10 bases short and J 5 bases short, with 22 bases between. There are 15 residues in the CDR3. Germline values: CDR1 ENHRY, CDR2 SYGVKD. The CDR3, as DNA: TGTGCCACCAAGGCTGGAGGGGTCGATGTAGATACGCAGTATTTT. Protein: CATKAGGVDVDTQYF.

Regarding this clonotype: One end of the junction fails to match germline, which may point to a read error. The chain combines TRBV11-2 with TRBJ1-6, with 8 bases that match TRBD1. The CDR3 has 14 residues. CDR1 is SGHAT and CDR2 is FQNNGV in the germline V gene. The CDR3 nucleotides are TGTGCCAGCAGCCCGGAGACAGGGGAATCACCCCTCAACTTT. Encoded protein: CASSPETGESPLNF.

This chain connects TRBV12-5 to TRBJ2-5, with D perhaps being TRBD1 or TRBD2 (5 bases each). Germline-derived CDR1 and CDR2 are LGHNT and FRNRAP. The CDR3 has 14 residues. Trimming stripped 7 bases from V and 2 bases from J, with 14 bases between. Written as DNA, the CDR3 is TGTGCTAGTGTCCGAGGGGCAATTCAAGAGACCCAGTACTTC. It encodes CASVRGAIQETQYF.

In its sample, this clonotype was seen a few times. The chain carries TRBV3-1 and TRBJ2-3, with TRBD2 as a possible D gene (6 bases). With 4 bases removed from V and 5 bases from J, the gap between germline ends came to 19 bases. Looked up from germline, CDR1 is LGHDT and CDR2 is YNNKEL (reference sequence). There are 16 residues in the CDR3. The CDR3 protein is CASSLKGGTCVDTQYF. CDR3 bases: TGTGCCAGCAGCCTCAAAGGCGGGACCTGCGTAGATACGCAGTATTTT.

Of note for this clonotype: A much bigger clone sits one base away, suggesting this may be a read error. The genes are TRBV12-3 or TRBV12-4 and TRBJ1-1; 8 positions agree with TRBD1. The J segment lost 5 bases and the V segment lost 5 bases, leaving 7 bases of the junction unmatched. The CDR3 is 14 residues long. Here the CDR3 reads CASSPHRGGTEAFF. CDR3 bases: TGTGCCAGCAGTCCGCACAGGGGGGGTACTGAAGCTTTCTTT.

This clonotype was observed at least ten times. The chain carries TRBV7-2 and TRBJ2-7, with 7 bases identical to TRBD1. V shed 5 bases and J 3 bases; nucleotides not matched to a gene: 7. Germline CDR1 reads SGHTA; CDR2 reads FQGNSA. The CDR3 is 14 residues long. The CDR3 region is CASSRDSRFYEQYF. The CDR3 nucleotides are TGTGCCAGCAGCCGGGACAGCCGATTCTACGAGCAGTACTTC.

Only a few counts were recorded for this clonotype. The V and J genes are TRBV7-3 and TRBJ1-3; weak D call: TRBD1 (6 bases). In germline, CDR1 is SGHTA, CDR2 FQGTGA. The CDR3 has 16 amino acids. V lost 6 bases and J lost 4, with 19 bases in between. CDR3 residues: CASRPNRDPPGNTIYF. The CDR3 nucleotides are TGTGCCAGCAGGCCCAACAGGGATCCGCCCGGAAACACCATATATTTT.

This clonotype was seen more than once but under ten times. The rearrangement links TRBV9 to TRBJ2-1; possibly TRBD2 for D (6 bases). This CDR3 contains 14 residues. Trimming pared 0 bases from V and 2 bases from J, leaving 6 bases between. Germline CDR1 and CDR2: SGDLS and YYNGEE. CDR3 DNA sequence: TGTGCCAGCAGCGTAGGGGGGGCCTACAATGAGCAGTTCTTC. Translation: CASSVGGAYNEQFF.

This rearrangement joins TRBV27 to TRBJ2-1, with TRBD2 matching over 8 bases. With 3 bases clipped from V and 8 bases from J, the junction kept 12 bases outside the gene matches. CDR3 size: 16 residues. Germline V lookup: CDR1 MNHEY, CDR2 SMNVEV (reference sequence). The DNA for the CDR3 is TGTGCCAGCAGTTTTACTCAGCGGGGGCTCAGGGATGAGCAGTTCTTC. Residues: CASSFTQRGLRDEQFF.

This clonotype was recorded many times. The chain recombines TRBV27 with TRBJ1-1; 8 nucleotides line up with TRBD1. J lost 4 bases, V lost 4 bases, and 8 bases had no gene match. Germline V lookup: CDR1 MNHEY, CDR2 SMNVEV (reference sequence). This CDR3 region has 15 residues. The CDR3 sequence is CASSSQGAGVTEAFF. CDR3 DNA sequence: TGTGCCAGCAGTTCCCAGGGGGCTGGGGTCACTGAAGCTTTCTTT.

The chain is built from TRBV2 and TRBJ2-7; 8 bases map to TRBD1. Trimming at V came to 6 bases and at J to 2 bases, leaving 6 bases not matched to a gene. CDR1 SNHLY and CDR2 FYNNEI come from the germline V gene. This CDR3 region has 14 residues. CDR3 region: CASSPGTGPYEQYF. In DNA form, the CDR3 reads TGTGCCAGCAGCCCCGGGACAGGACCCTACGAGCAGTACTTC.

This clonotype was observed many times. The V call is TRBV4-3, the J call TRBJ1-2, with D perhaps matching TRBD1 (6 bases). The CDR3 loop spans 16 amino acids. Germline CDR1 LGHNA, CDR2 YSLEER. V lost 0 bases, J lost 10 bases, and 21 bases lay in between. The CDR3 spells CASSQDSIAIQGAYTF. The CDR3 coding sequence is TGCGCCAGCAGCCAAGATTCTATAGCCATACAGGGAGCCTACACCTTC.

As concerns this clonotype: A clone one base away is much larger, so this may be a read error. J is TRBJ1-1 and V is TRBV29-1; TRBD1 matches 9 bases. The length of the CDR3 is 14 residues. Looked up from germline, CDR1 is SQVTM and CDR2 is ANQGSEA. The V segment lost 2 bases and the J segment 2 bases; nucleotides outside the gene matches: 3. CDR3 in DNA: TGCAGCGTTGAATTGACAGGGGGAAACACTGAAGCTTTCTTT. Translated: CSVELTGGNTEAFF.

The chain uses TRBV7-9 and TRBJ2-7; 7 nucleotides align to TRBD2. J lost 4 bases, V lost 5 bases, and 11 bases had no gene match. Per the germline V gene, CDR1 is SEHNR and CDR2 is FQNEAQ (reference sequence). The CDR3 consists of 15 residues. CDR3 in amino acids: CASSNPASGKYEQYF. The DNA for the CDR3 is TGTGCCAGCAGCAACCCGGCGAGCGGGAAATACGAGCAGTACTTC.

This clonotype showed up many times. V usage is TRBV5-6 and J usage is TRBJ2-7; D possibly corresponds to TRBD1 (5 bases). V gave up 3 bases and J gave up 2 bases, with 15 bases separating them. Germline V gene lookup returns CDR1 SGHDT and CDR2 YYEEEE. The CDR3 extends over 15 amino acids. CDR3 sequence (DNA): TGTGCCAGCAGCTGGAAAGACAGACGGACCTACGAGCAGTACTTC. It encodes CASSWKDRRTYEQYF.

This clonotype was counted many times. This chain's CDR3 is CSVTSGTDTQYF. CDR3 sequence (DNA): TGCAGTGTTACTAGCGGCACAGATACGCAGTATTTT. The gene calls are TRBV20-1 and TRBJ2-3, with TRBD2 matching 7 bases. Germline V gene lookup returns CDR1 DFQATT and CDR2 SNEGSKA (reference sequence). The CDR3 is 12 amino acids. The junction had 2 bases not matched to a gene; V was cut back by 7 bases and J by 1 base.

A few counts support this clonotype. This sequence joins TRBV2 and TRBJ1-5, with no clear D. The germline gives CDR1 SNHLY, CDR2 FYNNEI. The CDR3 runs to 13 residues. V dropped 4 bases and J dropped 3 bases, with 7 bases sitting between them. The CDR3, as DNA: TGTGCCAGCAGTGCGGGCCTCAATCAGCCCCAGCATTTT. Protein product: CASSAGLNQPQHF.

The table lists this clonotype with many counts. The gene calls are TRBV5-1 and TRBJ2-5; D perhaps matches TRBD2 (5 bases). CDR3 length equals 16 residues. V dropped 1 base and J dropped 0 bases, with 13 bases sitting between them. The germline gives CDR1 SGHRS, CDR2 YFSETQ. The CDR3 region is CASSLLDYPHQETQYF. In nucleotides, the CDR3 is TGCGCCAGCAGCTTGTTAGACTATCCTCACCAAGAGACCCAGTACTTC.